The 19 T cell receptor beta chains below come from one sample, sequenced in a study of T cells in Graves' hyperthyroidism and ophthalmopathy. The CDR3 regions of TCR beta were amplified from RNA transcripts. The HTBI set primed first-round TCR CDR3 RT-PCR. TCRdb passed the multiplex PCR reads through MiXCR, listing each CDR3 protein once. The sample gives hundreds of thousands of distinct CDR3 sequences, nearly 20% of which show up once; approximately 50% is in the top ten. Sequenced material: blood. The receptors here all came from a man aged 40-49 years with Graves' ophthalmopathy.

This clonotype has ten or more counts. The gene calls are TRBV27 and TRBJ2-7; D gene ambiguous. CDR1 and CDR2 (germline): MNHEY, SMNVEV (reference sequence). The ends were cut back, 4 bases at V and 2 bases at J, with 12 bases in the middle. This CDR3 has 14 residues. The CDR3 here is CASSSIAETYEQYF. CDR3 nucleotides: TGTGCCAGCAGTTCCATCGCAGAAACCTACGAGCAGTACTTC.

The chain joins TRBV6-1 to TRBJ2-7; the match to TRBD2 covers 9 bases. J gave up 0 bases and V 6 bases, and 12 bases lay outside the gene matches. This CDR3 has 17 residues. In germline, CDR1 is MNHNS, CDR2 SASEGT. The CDR3 here is CASSDPISGRSSYEQYF. CDR3 bases: TGTGCCAGCAGCGACCCAATCAGCGGGAGGTCCTCCTACGAGCAGTACTTC.

The gene calls are TRBV11-2 and TRBJ1-2; possibly TRBD1 for D (6 bases). This CDR3 comprises 15 residues. CDR1 and CDR2 from the germline V gene are SGHAT and FQNNGV. Between the trimmed V and J ends, which lost 1 base and 2 bases, there was a span of 11 bases. The CDR3 region has the DNA TGTGCCAGCAGCTTAGTGGGGGGCGACAACTATGGCTACACCTTC. Amino acids: CASSLVGGDNYGYTF.

The rearrangement links TRBV15 to TRBJ1-5; D is unclear. The CDR3 spans 15 residues. In germline, CDR1 is LNHNV, CDR2 YYDKDF (reference sequence). V lost 0 bases and J lost 7, with 13 bases in between. In nucleotides, the CDR3 is TGTGCCACCAGCAGAGAGGGGTTGCTGGGACAGCCCCAGCATTTT. This encodes CATSREGLLGQPQHF.

This clonotype has just a few counts. The chain joins TRBV15 to TRBJ2-5, with D possibly TRBD2 on 6 matching bases. The CDR3 has 15 residues. Germline CDR1 is LNHNV and CDR2 is YYDKDF (reference sequence). V was pared by 4 bases and J by 1 base, with 13 bases between. The CDR3 protein is CATSNLGGAQETQYF. The CDR3 nucleotides read TGTGCCACCAGCAACCTAGGCGGGGCCCAAGAGACCCAGTACTTC. Together with reference TRBV15 and TRBJ2-5, the CDR3 gives the full variable domain: DAMVIQNPRYQVTQFGKPVTLSCSQTLNHNVMYWYQQKSSQAPKLLFHYYDKDFNNEADTPDNFQSRRPNTSFCFLDIRSPGLGDTAMYLCATSNLGGAQETQYFGPGTRLLVL.

This clonotype was counted a few times. This chain links TRBV4-1 with TRBJ2-7; perhaps TRBD1 as D (6 bases). The V end was cut by 1 base, the J end by 4 bases, with 11 bases between. CDR1 and CDR2 (germline): MGHRA, YSYEKL. The CDR3 sequence is 14 residues long. This chain's CDR3 is CASSQVQGIYEQYF. The DNA of the CDR3 is TGCGCCAGCAGCCAAGTTCAGGGGATTTACGAGCAGTACTTC.

Many counts were recorded for this clonotype. The J gene is TRBJ2-3, the V gene TRBV9, with D possibly TRBD1 on 5 matching bases. The germline gives CDR1 SGDLS, CDR2 YYNGEE. The CDR3 loop spans 15 amino acids. Trimming took 4 bases from V and 2 from J, leaving 14 bases between them. CDR3 DNA: TGTGCCAGCAGCCCCTGGGGCAGCTCCACAGATACGCAGTATTTT. It encodes CASSPWGSSTDTQYF.

Many counts were recorded for this clonotype. The gene calls are TRBV30 and TRBJ2-3; D perhaps matches TRBD2 (5 bases). The CDR3 spans 14 residues. In germline, CDR1 is GTSNPN, CDR2 SVGIG (reference sequence). Trimming took 7 bases from V and 4 from J, leaving 18 bases between them. CDR3 DNA: TGTGCCTCCATTGAGCGGCGTGGTGCAGATACGCAGTATTTT. Translating gives CASIERRGADTQYF.

To note about this clonotype: One end of the junction fails to match germline, which may point to a read error. The chain has TRBV6-2 or TRBV6-3 and TRBJ2-1, with D hard to call. The CDR3 extends over 12 amino acids. Looked up from germline, CDR1 is MNHEY and CDR2 is SVGEGT. For the CDR3, the DNA is TGTGCCAGCGGGTTTAGGAGCAATGAGCAGTCCTTC. This gives the protein CASGFRSNEQSF.

At least ten counts were recorded for this clonotype. The V call is TRBV7-2, the J call TRBJ2-3, with 7 bases that match TRBD2. This CDR3 region has 15 residues. The J segment lost 6 bases and the V segment lost 5 bases, leaving 11 bases of the junction unmatched. CDR1 SGHTA and CDR2 FQGNSA come from the germline V gene. In DNA form, the CDR3 reads TGTGCCAGCAGCCGAAGCGGACTAGTCTCGGATACGCAGTATTTT. Amino acids: CASSRSGLVSDTQYF. Full variable domain (remainder filled in from reference TRBV7-2 and TRBJ2-3): GAGVSQSPSNKVTEKGKDVELRCDPISGHTALYWYRQSLGQGLEFLIYFQGNSAPDKSGLPSDRFSAERTGGSVSTLTIQRTQQEDSAVYLCASSRSGLVSDTQYFGPGTRLTVL.

The chain links TRBV28 to TRBJ2-3, with a weak D call TRBD1 (6 bases). Germline CDR1 reads MDHEN; CDR2 reads SYDVKM. There are 15 residues in the CDR3. Trimming took 7 bases from V and 6 from J, leaving 20 bases between them. CDR3 amino acids: CASTPAGTWADTQYF. CDR3 coding DNA: TGTGCCAGCACCCCGGCCGGGACATGGGCTGATACGCAGTATTTT.

This rearrangement joins TRBV11-3 to TRBJ2-2, with D maybe TRBD2 (5 bases). CDR1 is SGHNT and CDR2 is YENEEA in the germline V gene. CDR3 length equals 12 residues. V was shortened by 9 bases and J by 5 bases, with 10 bases between the two germline ends. The CDR3 spells CASQRGTGELFF. The DNA for the CDR3 is TGTGCCAGTCAACGAGGGACCGGGGAGCTGTTTTTT.

This clonotype appeared a few times. J is TRBJ2-3 and V is TRBV5-1; possibly TRBD2 for D (5 bases). V was cut by 1 base and J by 0 bases, with 9 bases left in between. CDR1 SGHRS and CDR2 YFSETQ come from the germline V gene. This CDR3 contains 15 residues. CDR3 DNA: TGCGCCAGCAGCTTGCGGGAAACTAGCACAGATACGCAGTATTTT. Encoded protein: CASSLRETSTDTQYF.

This chain joins TRBV6-2 or TRBV6-3 and TRBJ2-5; 10 bases match TRBD2. Germline CDR1 reads MNHEY; CDR2 reads SVGEGT. CDR3 length equals 16 residues. The V and J ends lost 4 bases and 1 base, in that order; junction bases with no gene match: 6. The CDR3, as DNA: TGTGCCAGCAGTTTAATGGCTAGCGGGGGCCAAGAGACCCAGTACTTC. This codes for CASSLMASGGQETQYF.

This clonotype was observed a handful of times. The rearrangement uses TRBV6-2 or TRBV6-3 and TRBJ1-6; D may be TRBD1 (5 bases). Germline values: CDR1 MNHEY, CDR2 SVGEGT. The CDR3 is 15 residues long. Between the trimmed V and J ends, which lost 8 bases and 7 bases, there was a span of 18 bases. CDR3 bases: TGTGCCAGCCAGCGTCTTTGGGACCCCAATTCACCCCTCCACTTT. The encoded protein is CASQRLWDPNSPLHF.

This clonotype has a handful of counts. The chain is built from TRBV20-1 and TRBJ2-5, with D possibly being TRBD1 (5 bases). This CDR3 spans 16 amino acids. CDR1 is DFQATT, CDR2 SNEGSKA, per germline (reference sequence). The V end was cut by 6 bases, the J end by 4 bases, with 24 bases between. CDR3 region: CSAPLAAGPARETQYF. The CDR3 nucleotides are TGCAGTGCCCCCCTGGCGGCAGGGCCAGCGCGAGAGACCCAGTACTTC.

Ten or more counts support this clonotype. The chain uses TRBV5-1 and TRBJ1-1; a possible D gene is TRBD1 (5 bases). The CDR3 has 17 amino acids. CDR1 SGHRS and CDR2 YFSETQ come from the germline V gene. V lost 1 base and J 4 bases, leaving 20 bases between the germline ends. CDR3 in amino acids: CASSLSGLGSRRTEAFF. CDR3 sequence (DNA): TGCGCCAGCAGCTTGTCAGGGCTAGGTAGTCGTCGCACTGAAGCTTTCTTT.

This clonotype was counted between two and nine times. The rearrangement joins TRBV18 to TRBJ1-1, with D perhaps matching TRBD1 (5 bases). V shed 6 bases and J shed 3 bases, with 14 bases lying between them. Germline V gives CDR1 KGHSH, CDR2 LQKENI. The CDR3 contains 14 residues. This CDR3 reads CASSYNGGDTEAFF. CDR3 nucleotide sequence: TGTGCCAGCTCTTACAACGGGGGGGACACTGAAGCTTTCTTT.

Ten or more counts support this clonotype. The rearrangement links TRBV28 to TRBJ2-7; 9 bases align to TRBD2. CDR3 length: 13 amino acids. V was clipped by 7 bases and J by 4 bases; unmatched bases: 5. CDR1 and CDR2 (germline): MDHEN, SYDVKM. This chain's CDR3 is CASKSSGTYEQYF. Written as DNA, the CDR3 is TGTGCCAGCAAATCTAGCGGGACTTACGAGCAGTACTTC.